This entry lists 9 T cell receptor beta chains sequenced from one sample in a study of shared clonotypes between healthy human individuals. Naivety among CD8 cells was defined by CD45RO negativity and positive CCR7 selection, thereby excluding terminally differentiated effector memory CD45RA+ cells. Data came from immunoSEQ multiplex PCR; TCRdb stores just in-frame clones and leaves some out. The repertoire consists of some 800,000 clones, with around 93% occurring once and the leading ten covering about 24%. The sample taken for sequencing was naive CD8+ T cells sorted from blood. These receptors all come from a man aged 30 to 39 in good health.

The chain is built from TRBV27 and TRBJ2-3; D remains unclear. CDR3 length: 11 residues. Per the germline V gene, CDR1 is MNHEY and CDR2 is SMNVEV (reference sequence). V dropped 7 bases and J dropped 5 bases, with 7 bases sitting between them. DNA of the CDR3: TGTGCCAGCAAATGGAAAGATACGCAGTATTTT. Translation gives CASKWKDTQYF.

V usage is TRBV6-1 and J usage is TRBJ2-1, with a possible D match to TRBD1 (5 bases). The CDR3 contains 15 residues. The ends were cut back, 3 bases at V and 0 bases at J, with 9 bases in the middle. Germline V gene sequence: CDR1 MNHNS, CDR2 SASEGT. DNA for the CDR3: TGTGCCAGCAGTGACGACAGTAGCTCCTACAATGAGCAGTTCTTC. This sequence encodes CASSDDSSSYNEQFF.

V usage is TRBV7-2 and J usage is TRBJ2-7; D perhaps matches TRBD1 (6 bases). The V gene lost 7 bases and the J gene lost 7 bases, with 17 bases spanning the gap. This CDR3 contains 13 residues. CDR1 SGHTA and CDR2 FQGNSA come from the germline V gene. CDR3 sequence reads: CASMRRGTREQYF. Here the CDR3 DNA reads TGTGCCAGCATGCGCAGGGGCACGAGGGAGCAGTACTTC.

The J gene is TRBJ2-2, the V gene TRBV27; D unclear. This CDR3 is 15 amino acids long. V dropped 3 bases and J dropped 1 base, with 9 bases sitting between them. CDR1 and CDR2 from the germline V gene are MNHEY and SMNVEV (reference sequence). This CDR3 reads CASSFLTENTGELFF. CDR3 nucleotide sequence: TGTGCCAGCAGTTTTTTAACGGAGAACACCGGGGAGCTGTTTTTT.

As for this clone: This specimen includes other DNA sequences encoding the same CDR3. The V call is TRBV2, the J call TRBJ2-1; tentatively, D is TRBD1 (6 bases). Germline values: CDR1 SNHLY, CDR2 FYNNEI. This CDR3 is 14 amino acids long. V lost 4 bases to trimming and J lost 0 bases, with 7 bases between them. CDR3 sequence (DNA): TGTGCCAGCAGTGGCAGGGGCTCCTACAATGAGCAGTTCTTC. Protein sequence: CASSGRGSYNEQFF.

J is TRBJ2-1 and V is TRBV7-8; 12 bases are shared with TRBD2. CDR3 length: 16 residues. Germline values: CDR1 SGHVS, CDR2 FQNEAQ. Trimming at V came to 4 bases and at J to 4 bases, leaving 5 bases not matched to a gene. The CDR3 DNA is TGTGCCAGCAGCTACCGGACTAGCGGGATATACAATGAGCAGTTCTTC. Encoded protein: CASSYRTSGIYNEQFF.

The gene calls are TRBV9 and TRBJ2-1, with D maybe TRBD1 (6 bases). Trimming removed 3 bases at V and 7 bases at J, with 14 bases between. The CDR3 loop spans 14 amino acids. Germline V gene sequence: CDR1 SGDLS, CDR2 YYNGEE. The CDR3 DNA is TGTGCCAGCAGCGGATCACAGGGTAGGAATGAGCAGTTCTTC. It is translated as CASSGSQGRNEQFF. The full variable domain, with the rest looked up from reference TRBV9 and TRBJ2-1, is DSGVTQTPKHLITATGQRVTLRCSPRSGDLSVYWYQQSLDQGLQFLIQYYNGEERAKGNILERFSAQQFPDLHSELNLSSLELGDSALYFCASSGSQGRNEQFFGPGTRLTVL.

This rearrangement joins TRBV5-1 to TRBJ2-1; no reliable D call. Per the germline V gene, CDR1 is SGHRS and CDR2 is YFSETQ. The CDR3 length is 13 residues. Trimming stripped 0 bases from V and 10 bases from J, with 11 bases between. This CDR3 is CASSLAGLREQFF. The DNA of the CDR3 is TGCGCCAGCAGCTTGGCCGGGTTACGAGAGCAGTTCTTC.

The chain uses TRBV4-1 and TRBJ2-4; D call uncertain. CDR1 and CDR2 (germline): MGHRA, YSYEKL. V was cut by 0 bases and J by 10 bases, with 7 bases left in between. The CDR3 contains 12 residues. DNA of the CDR3: TGCGCCAGCAGCCAAGATCCTCTGATTCAGTACTTC. This translates into CASSQDPLIQYF.